These T cell receptor beta chains were read from a single sample in a study of human T cells and chemical hapten exposure. One entry per CDR3 protein, called by TCRdb with MiXCR from the RACE reads. The sample comprises fewer than 80,000 distinct CDR3 sequences, 11% of which are singletons, and roughly 2% rests with the top ten. Sample: whole blood, taken in connection with sensitization to the hapten diphenylcyclopropenone (DPC). All receptors derive from a woman aged 25 to 39 with alopecia areata. Some clones in this sample may be carry-over from other donors' samples. Each CDR3 is given with its conserved first and last residue. The D gene is left open where the match is weak. A clone size is listed for some rows: how often the clone was seen (once, few, many), or a class if it is expanded.

CDR3nt: TGCAGCGTTGCGTTACAGGGGGCGTCCACTGAAGCTTTCTTT; CDR3aa: CSVALQGASTEAFF; abundance: -; d_gene: TRBD1; v_gene: TRBV29-1; j_gene: TRBJ1-1
CDR3nt: TGTGCCAGCAGCCAAGACGGACCCTACGAGCAGTACTTC; CDR3aa: CASSQDGPYEQYF; abundance: -; d_gene: -; v_gene: TRBV3-1; j_gene: TRBJ2-7
CDR3nt: TGTGCCAGCAGCTTATCGTCAGGGGGGAATGAAAAACTGTTTTTT; CDR3aa: CASSLSSGGNEKLFF; abundance: many; d_gene: TRBD1; v_gene: TRBV7-8; j_gene: TRBJ1-4
CDR3nt: TGTGCCATCAGTGAGTCGGCCAGCGTTAATGAAAAACTGTTTTTT; CDR3aa: CAISESASVNEKLFF; abundance: many; d_gene: -; v_gene: TRBV10-3; j_gene: TRBJ1-4
CDR3nt: TGTGCCAGCTCCCCCGCGGGGTCCTACACTGAAGCTTTCTTT; CDR3aa: CASSPAGSYTEAFF; abundance: few; d_gene: -; v_gene: TRBV18; j_gene: TRBJ1-1
CDR3nt: TGTGCCAGCAGGGGAACCGGGTACCGCACAGATACGCAGTATTTT; CDR3aa: CASRGTGYRTDTQYF; abundance: few; d_gene: -; v_gene: TRBV27; j_gene: TRBJ2-3
CDR3nt: TGTGCCAGCAGCCGGACTGATCAAGAGCCCCAGCATTTT; CDR3aa: CASSRTDQEPQHF; abundance: -; d_gene: -; v_gene: TRBV3-1; j_gene: TRBJ1-5
CDR3nt: TGTGCCAGCAGTCCGTCCGGGACAGGGGGCGCTGGGGCCAACGTCCTGACTTTC; CDR3aa: CASSPSGTGGAGANVLTF; abundance: many; d_gene: TRBD1; v_gene: TRBV6-5; j_gene: TRBJ2-6
CDR3nt: TGCAGTGCTGTGCACGGAGGGGGGAGAGGGTACAATGAGCAGTTCTTC; CDR3aa: CSAVHGGGRGYNEQFF; abundance: many; d_gene: -; v_gene: TRBV20-1; j_gene: TRBJ2-1
CDR3nt: TGTGCCAGCTCACCACCGGGGCTAGAAGAGACCCAGTACTTC; CDR3aa: CASSPPGLEETQYF; abundance: many; d_gene: -; v_gene: TRBV18; j_gene: TRBJ2-5
CDR3nt: TGTGCCAGCTCACCCGACCGTCAAGAGACCCAGTACTTC; CDR3aa: CASSPDRQETQYF; abundance: many; d_gene: -; v_gene: TRBV18; j_gene: TRBJ2-5
CDR3nt: TGTGCCAGCAGTCCCGCGTCAGGCCTTGGCACAGATACGCAGTATTTT; CDR3aa: CASSPASGLGTDTQYF; abundance: many; d_gene: -; v_gene: TRBV6-5; j_gene: TRBJ2-3
CDR3nt: TGTGCCAGCAGTTACTCGAACCGGGCCCACTACGAGCAGTACTTC; CDR3aa: CASSYSNRAHYEQYF; abundance: -; d_gene: -; v_gene: TRBV6-2/TRBV6-3; j_gene: TRBJ2-7
CDR3nt: TGTGCCAGCAGCCCAGGATCGATGGGCGGCTACACCTTC; CDR3aa: CASSPGSMGGYTF; abundance: many; d_gene: -; v_gene: TRBV7-9; j_gene: TRBJ1-2
CDR3nt: TGCGCCAGCAGTGAACAACTGAACACTGAAGCTTTCTTT; CDR3aa: CASSEQLNTEAFF; abundance: few; d_gene: -; v_gene: TRBV10-2; j_gene: TRBJ1-1
CDR3nt: TGTGCCAGCAGTTCTCTGGGGGGCACCGGGGAGCTGTTTTTT; CDR3aa: CASSSLGGTGELFF; abundance: -; d_gene: -; v_gene: TRBV12-3/TRBV12-4; j_gene: TRBJ2-2
CDR3nt: TGTGCCAGCAGCCAATTAGCGGGAGATAGATCGAGGTACGAGCAGTACTTC; CDR3aa: CASSQLAGDRSRYEQYF; abundance: many; d_gene: TRBD2; v_gene: TRBV3-1; j_gene: TRBJ2-7
CDR3nt: TGTGCCAGCAGTTTAGCGGGCACAGGGGAGCGGTACACCTTC; CDR3aa: CASSLAGTGERYTF; abundance: -; d_gene: TRBD1; v_gene: TRBV12-3/TRBV12-4; j_gene: TRBJ1-2
CDR3nt: TGTGCCAGCAGCGAGGCCTTGGCGGTCGCAGATACGCAGTATTTT; CDR3aa: CASSEALAVADTQYF; abundance: many; d_gene: -; v_gene: TRBV9; j_gene: TRBJ2-3
CDR3nt: TGTGCCAGCAGCTTACGGATAGCGGGAGGTCTTCTCACAGATACGCAGTATTTT; CDR3aa: CASSLRIAGGLLTDTQYF; abundance: -; d_gene: TRBD2; v_gene: TRBV13; j_gene: TRBJ2-3
CDR3nt: TGTGCCACCAGGCCGGGGGGCTACGACGAGCAGTACTTC; CDR3aa: CATRPGGYDEQYF; abundance: -; d_gene: -; v_gene: TRBV6-6; j_gene: TRBJ2-7
CDR3nt: TGCAGCGTTTACCGACTAGCGGGGGTTTCTGAGCAGTTCTTC; CDR3aa: CSVYRLAGVSEQFF; abundance: many; d_gene: TRBD2; v_gene: TRBV29-1; j_gene: TRBJ2-1
CDR3nt: TGTGCCTCCCGTCGGGGAAATTCACCCCTCCACTTT; CDR3aa: CASRRGNSPLHF; abundance: -; d_gene: -; v_gene: TRBV11-3; j_gene: TRBJ1-6
CDR3nt: TGTGCCAGCAGTCTTCTCAGGGCGAGCTCTGGAAACACCATATATTTT; CDR3aa: CASSLLRASSGNTIYF; abundance: -; d_gene: -; v_gene: TRBV7-9; j_gene: TRBJ1-3
CDR3nt: TGTGCCAGCAGGAGTTGGATTTACAATGAGCAGTTCTTC; CDR3aa: CASRSWIYNEQFF; abundance: -; d_gene: -; v_gene: TRBV12-3/TRBV12-4; j_gene: TRBJ2-1
CDR3nt: TGTGCCAGCAGCTTTGATGTCTACGAGCAGTACTTC; CDR3aa: CASSFDVYEQYF; abundance: few; d_gene: -; v_gene: TRBV7-9; j_gene: TRBJ2-7
CDR3nt: TGTGCCAGCTCACCACTTCTAGAACTCTACAATGAGCAGTTCTTC; CDR3aa: CASSPLLELYNEQFF; abundance: few; d_gene: -; v_gene: TRBV18; j_gene: TRBJ2-1
CDR3nt: TGCAGTGCTAGAGGGGCGGACCGTTCGGACTATGGCTACACCTTC; CDR3aa: CSARGADRSDYGYTF; abundance: -; d_gene: -; v_gene: TRBV20-1; j_gene: TRBJ1-2
CDR3nt: TGTGCCAGCAGCCGACAAGGAGGGTACGAGCAGTACTTC; CDR3aa: CASSRQGGYEQYF; abundance: many; d_gene: -; v_gene: TRBV3-1; j_gene: TRBJ2-7
CDR3nt: TGCGCCAGCAGTCAGACTAGCGACACAGATACGCAGTATTTT; CDR3aa: CASSQTSDTDTQYF; abundance: few; d_gene: TRBD2; v_gene: TRBV5-1; j_gene: TRBJ2-3
CDR3nt: TGTGCCAGCAGCGTCGGACTGAGCACAGATACGCAGTATTTT; CDR3aa: CASSVGLSTDTQYF; abundance: few; d_gene: -; v_gene: TRBV11-2; j_gene: TRBJ2-3
CDR3nt: TGTGCCAGCAGCTTAACCCGGGATCAACTAAATGAGCAGTTCTTC; CDR3aa: CASSLTRDQLNEQFF; abundance: few; d_gene: -; v_gene: TRBV7-3; j_gene: TRBJ2-1
CDR3nt: TGTGCCAGCAGCTTAGTGGCCCGGGAGCAGTACTTC; CDR3aa: CASSLVAREQYF; abundance: many; d_gene: -; v_gene: TRBV7-9; j_gene: TRBJ2-7
CDR3nt: TGTGCCAGCAGCTTTGGCCAGGGACGGGAGCAGTACTTC; CDR3aa: CASSFGQGREQYF; abundance: few; d_gene: -; v_gene: TRBV11-2; j_gene: TRBJ2-7
CDR3nt: TGTGCCAGCAGTTACTCGATGCGCAGCAGATCAGCCCAGCATTTT; CDR3aa: CASSYSMRSRSAQHF; abundance: -; d_gene: -; v_gene: TRBV6-2/TRBV6-3; j_gene: TRBJ1-5
CDR3nt: TGTGCCAGCAGTGCAGGGTCCCCTGGGGCCAACGTCCTGACTTTC; CDR3aa: CASSAGSPGANVLTF; abundance: -; d_gene: -; v_gene: TRBV6-1; j_gene: TRBJ2-6
CDR3nt: TGTGCCAGCAGCCTCCCCGGGGGGCTGACCTACGAGCAGTACTTC; CDR3aa: CASSLPGGLTYEQYF; abundance: few; d_gene: -; v_gene: TRBV7-9; j_gene: TRBJ2-7
CDR3nt: TGTGCCAGCAGCTCAAGGAAAGGGACAGGGATCTACGAGCAGTACTTC; CDR3aa: CASSSRKGTGIYEQYF; abundance: few; d_gene: TRBD1; v_gene: TRBV7-2; j_gene: TRBJ2-7
CDR3nt: TGTGCCAGCAGCTTAGCGGCCGGAAATGAGCAGTTCTTC; CDR3aa: CASSLAAGNEQFF; abundance: many; d_gene: -; v_gene: TRBV7-2; j_gene: TRBJ2-1
CDR3nt: TGTGCCAGCAGTTACTCGACGAGTAGCAACGAGCAGTACTTC; CDR3aa: CASSYSTSSNEQYF; abundance: -; d_gene: -; v_gene: TRBV6-6; j_gene: TRBJ2-7
CDR3nt: TGTGCCAGCAGTCTGGGACAGGGCGGAAAACTGTTTTTT; CDR3aa: CASSLGQGGKLFF; abundance: few; d_gene: TRBD1; v_gene: TRBV12-3/TRBV12-4; j_gene: TRBJ1-4
CDR3nt: TGTGCCAGCAGTTCGGGACAGGGGGATCAGCCCCAGCATTTT; CDR3aa: CASSSGQGDQPQHF; abundance: -; d_gene: TRBD1; v_gene: TRBV28; j_gene: TRBJ1-5
CDR3nt: TGTGCCTGGATTTCAGGGGAGAACACTGAAGCTTTCTTT; CDR3aa: CAWISGENTEAFF; abundance: -; d_gene: -; v_gene: TRBV30; j_gene: TRBJ1-1
CDR3nt: TGCAGTGCTAGGGTCGGGAGGGGCTCCTTATCACCCCTCCACTTT; CDR3aa: CSARVGRGSLSPLHF; abundance: many; d_gene: -; v_gene: TRBV20-1; j_gene: TRBJ1-6
CDR3nt: TGTGCCAGCAGCCAGGGTCCTAGCTCCTACAATGAGCAGTTCTTC; CDR3aa: CASSQGPSSYNEQFF; abundance: few; d_gene: -; v_gene: TRBV13; j_gene: TRBJ2-1